This T cell receptor (beta chain) was identified in a study of Graves' ophthalmopathy and Graves' hyperthyroidism. This clonotype occurred many times. From RNA, the CDR3 regions of TCR beta chains were amplified and sequenced. The authors performed first-round RT-PCR with HTBI primers and then a second-round multiplex PCR. TCRdb recomputed calls from the multiplex PCR reads with MiXCR, one row per CDR3 protein. The table lists nearly 400,000 distinct CDR3 sequences, approximately 20% of them singletons. V was pared by 1 base and J by 4 bases, with 6 bases of the junction left unmatched. This CDR3 has 15 amino acids. Germline assignment: CDR1 DFQATT and CDR2 SNEGSKA (reference sequence).

Sequenced: peripheral blood. The gene calls are TRBV20-1 and TRBJ1-5; 8 nucleotides match TRBD1. This TCR derives from a young woman with Graves' ophthalmopathy. The CDR3 is CSARGKRTGNQPQHF. The CDR3 region has the DNA TGCAGTGCTAGAGGTAAAAGGACAGGGAATCAGCCCCAGCATTTT.